This entry is about one T cell receptor beta chain. Produced via immunoSEQ multiplex PCR; TCRdb's table is partial and in-frame only. The sample shows about 480,000 clones, approximately 90% of them seen only once. This sample was taken from a study of Ad26.COV2.S vaccination and SARS-CoV-2 variants. At the level of the study: Administration of Ad26.COV2.S was intramuscular, either once or twice 56 days apart.

The treatment here: over 15 received Ad26.COV2.S at low or high dose, single or two shots; 5 received placebo; per-sample allocation not given. It was on day 63 after the first vaccine or placebo injection that samples were taken. V was pared by 5 bases and J by 4 bases, with 14 bases between. This CDR3 is built from 14 residues. CDR1 is SGHVS, CDR2 FQNEAQ, per germline. Sequenced here: peripheral blood, sampled in a trial of Ad26.COV2.S vaccine versus placebo. The chain uses TRBV7-8 and TRBJ1-1; unclear D gene. This receptor was taken from a person between 18 and 65 years old who received the Ad26.COV2.S COVID-19 vaccine or a placebo. The DNA for the CDR3 is TGTGCCAGCAGCGTAGGACCCCCAGCCACTGAAGCTTTCTTT. It translates to CASSVGPPATEAFF.